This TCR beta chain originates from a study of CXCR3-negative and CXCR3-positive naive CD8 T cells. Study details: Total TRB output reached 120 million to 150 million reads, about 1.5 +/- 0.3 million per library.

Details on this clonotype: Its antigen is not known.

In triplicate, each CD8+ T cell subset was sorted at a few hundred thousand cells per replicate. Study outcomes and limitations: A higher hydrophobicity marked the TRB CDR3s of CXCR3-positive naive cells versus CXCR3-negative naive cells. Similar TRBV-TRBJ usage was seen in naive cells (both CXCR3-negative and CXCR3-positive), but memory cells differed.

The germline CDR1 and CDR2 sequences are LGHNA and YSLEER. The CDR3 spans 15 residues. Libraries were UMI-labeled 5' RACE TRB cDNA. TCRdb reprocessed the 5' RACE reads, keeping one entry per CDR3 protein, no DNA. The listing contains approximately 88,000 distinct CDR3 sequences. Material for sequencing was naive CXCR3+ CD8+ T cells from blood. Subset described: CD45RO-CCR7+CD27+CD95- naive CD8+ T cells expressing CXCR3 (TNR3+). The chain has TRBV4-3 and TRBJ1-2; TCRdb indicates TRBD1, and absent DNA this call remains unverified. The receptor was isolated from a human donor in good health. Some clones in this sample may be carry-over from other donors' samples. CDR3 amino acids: CASSQDTGQGYGYTF.